This TCR beta chain derives from a study of T cell changes during pregnancy in multiple sclerosis (dated by TCRdb to the late 2010s). Describing the broader study: The study examined how the T cell repertoire changed over the course of pregnancy in women with multiple sclerosis.

A note on this clone: The antigen it recognizes is unknown. Within one base of it there is no much larger clone, and no base qualities were kept.

Its CDR3 holds 16 amino acids, cysteine through phenylalanine. Of all the DNA, just the CDR3 is kept, 48 bases in frame from base 1. Trimming removed 0 bases from V and 8 bases from J, leaving 17 bases between the germline ends. According to the germline V gene (reference sequence), CDR1 reads SSHAT and CDR2 reads FNYEAQ. The protocol used for the library was the immunoSEQ multiplex PCR assay. The immuneACCESS repertoire file appears here via TCRdb, limited to in-frame rearrangements. These files lack a portion of the clones; in checked studies, under half of the deficit traces to unresolved V genes, and the cause of the others is not known. The sample includes approximately 40,000 clones, with 89% observed a single time. The ten largest make up 11% of the sample.

The sequenced sample was CD8+ T cells from peripheral blood mononuclear cells, obtained in the third trimester of pregnancy. The TCR was taken from a female donor with multiple sclerosis, enrolled in a pregnancy study. The chain uses TRBV7-7 and TRBJ2-1; possibly the D gene is TRBD2, per 6 matching bases. The nucleotide sequence is given as TGTGCCAGCAGCTTAGCGCCTGGGACTTTAGTCGATGAGCAGTTCTTC. Its translation is CASSLAPGTLVDEQFF.